This TCR beta chain was sequenced during a study of blood T cells in healthy people across ages. The use of a sample-barcoded 5' primer and a J-beta primer mix characterized a second PCR of 7 to 11 cycles. Every cDNA was tagged by a template-switch adaptor with 12 random nucleotides. From the 5' RACE reads, TCRdb called clonotypes with MiXCR, one entry per CDR3 protein. This repertoire shows over 950,000 distinct CDR3 sequences, 35% to 40% found once; its top ten account for roughly 14%. The CDR3 contains 15 residues. Germline V gene lookup returns CDR1 SGHRS and CDR2 YFSETQ. Germline trimming cut 4 bases from V and 4 bases from J; bases unmatched to any gene: 8. With respect to this clonotype: The antigen is not known.

Study-wide points: PBMCs were not sorted, which prevented a conclusive comparison of naive versus antigen-experienced cells.

Healthy Caucasian individuals from Russia aged 6 to 90 served as donors. Sequenced: blood. The rearrangement links TRBV5-1 to TRBJ1-2, with 9 bases that match TRBD1. This TCR came from a man aged 18-30 years in good health. The CDR3 region has the DNA TGCGCCAGCAGCCCCGGGGACAGGGTAGTCTATGGCTACACCTTC. This translates into CASSPGDRVVYGYTF.